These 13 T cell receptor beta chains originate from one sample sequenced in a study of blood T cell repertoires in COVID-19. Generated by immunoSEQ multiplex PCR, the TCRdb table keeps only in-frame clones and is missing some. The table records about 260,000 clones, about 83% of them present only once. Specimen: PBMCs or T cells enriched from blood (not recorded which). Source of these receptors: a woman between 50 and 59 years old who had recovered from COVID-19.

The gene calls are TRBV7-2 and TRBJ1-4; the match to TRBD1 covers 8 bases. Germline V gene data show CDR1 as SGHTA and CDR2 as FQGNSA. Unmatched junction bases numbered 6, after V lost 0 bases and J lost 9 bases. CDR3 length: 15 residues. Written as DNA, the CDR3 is TGTGCCAGCAGCTTAGCCGTCAGGGGGCCGCAAAAACTGTTTTTT. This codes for CASSLAVRGPQKLFF. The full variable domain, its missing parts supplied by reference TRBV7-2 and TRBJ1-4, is GAGVSQSPSNKVTEKGKDVELRCDPISGHTALYWYRQSLGQGLEFLIYFQGNSAPDKSGLPSDRFSAERTGGSVSTLTIQRTQQEDSAVYLCASSLAVRGPQKLFFGSGTQLSVL.

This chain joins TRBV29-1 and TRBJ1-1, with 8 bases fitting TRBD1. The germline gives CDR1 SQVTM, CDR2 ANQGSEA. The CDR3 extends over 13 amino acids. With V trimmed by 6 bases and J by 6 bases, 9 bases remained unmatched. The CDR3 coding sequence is TGCAGCGTCCTGACAGGGGAGGGAGCTGAAGCTTTCTTT. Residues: CSVLTGEGAEAFF.

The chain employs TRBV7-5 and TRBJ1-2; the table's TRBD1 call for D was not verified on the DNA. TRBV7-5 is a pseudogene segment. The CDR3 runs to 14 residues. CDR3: CARSQATGVYGYTF. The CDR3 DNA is TGTGCCAGAAGCCAAGCGACAGGGGTTTATGGCTACACCTTC.

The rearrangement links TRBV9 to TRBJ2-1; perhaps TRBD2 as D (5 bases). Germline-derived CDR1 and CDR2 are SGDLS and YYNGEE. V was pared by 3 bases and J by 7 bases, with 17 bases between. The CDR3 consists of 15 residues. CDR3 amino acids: CASSDGNAPRNEQFF. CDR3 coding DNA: TGTGCCAGCAGCGACGGGAATGCGCCGCGAAATGAGCAGTTCTTC.

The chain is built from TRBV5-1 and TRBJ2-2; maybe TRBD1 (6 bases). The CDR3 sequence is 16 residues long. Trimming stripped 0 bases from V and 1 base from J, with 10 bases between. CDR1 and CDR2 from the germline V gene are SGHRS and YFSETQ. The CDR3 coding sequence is TGCGCCAGCAGCTTGGGAGGGGGTCAGAACACCGGGGAGCTGTTTTTT. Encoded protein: CASSLGGGQNTGELFF.

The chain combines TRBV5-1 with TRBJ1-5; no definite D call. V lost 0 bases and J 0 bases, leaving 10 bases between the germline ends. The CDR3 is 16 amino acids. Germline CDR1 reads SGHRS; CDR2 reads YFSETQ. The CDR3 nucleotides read TGCGCCAGCAGCTTGGACAGTGGATTTAGCAATCAGCCCCAGCATTTT. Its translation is CASSLDSGFSNQPQHF.

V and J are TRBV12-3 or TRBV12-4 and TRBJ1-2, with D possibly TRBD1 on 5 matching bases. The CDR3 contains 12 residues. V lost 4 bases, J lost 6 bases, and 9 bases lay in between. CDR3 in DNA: TGTGCCAGCAGTTCAGGGTTTGATGGCTACACCTTC. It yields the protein CASSSGFDGYTF.

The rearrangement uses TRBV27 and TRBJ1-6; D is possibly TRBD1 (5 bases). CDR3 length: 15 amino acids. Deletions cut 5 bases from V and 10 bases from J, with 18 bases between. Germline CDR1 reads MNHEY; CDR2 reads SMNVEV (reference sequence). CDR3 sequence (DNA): TGTGCCAGCAGTGCCGGGGACTGGGGGTACTCACCCCTCCACTTT. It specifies CASSAGDWGYSPLHF.

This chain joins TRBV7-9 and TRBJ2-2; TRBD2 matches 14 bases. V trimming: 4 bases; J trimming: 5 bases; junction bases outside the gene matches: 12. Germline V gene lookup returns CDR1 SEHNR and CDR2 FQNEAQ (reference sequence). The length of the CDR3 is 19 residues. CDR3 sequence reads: CASSSPPGLAGVGTGELFF. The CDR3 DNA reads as TGTGCCAGCAGCTCGCCACCGGGACTAGCGGGAGTAGGGACCGGGGAGCTGTTTTTT.

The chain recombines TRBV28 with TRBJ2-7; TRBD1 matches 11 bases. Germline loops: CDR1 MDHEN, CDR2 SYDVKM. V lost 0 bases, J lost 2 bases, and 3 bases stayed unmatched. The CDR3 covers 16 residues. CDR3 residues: CASSLWGTGGPYEQYF. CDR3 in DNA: TGTGCCAGCAGTTTATGGGGGACAGGGGGGCCCTACGAGCAGTACTTC.

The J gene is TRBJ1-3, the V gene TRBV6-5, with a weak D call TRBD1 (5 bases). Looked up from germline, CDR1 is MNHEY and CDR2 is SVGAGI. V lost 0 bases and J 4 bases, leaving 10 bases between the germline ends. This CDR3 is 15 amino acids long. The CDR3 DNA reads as TGTGCCAGCAGTTACTCGTGGCAGGGAGGAAACACCATATATTTT. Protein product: CASSYSWQGGNTIYF.

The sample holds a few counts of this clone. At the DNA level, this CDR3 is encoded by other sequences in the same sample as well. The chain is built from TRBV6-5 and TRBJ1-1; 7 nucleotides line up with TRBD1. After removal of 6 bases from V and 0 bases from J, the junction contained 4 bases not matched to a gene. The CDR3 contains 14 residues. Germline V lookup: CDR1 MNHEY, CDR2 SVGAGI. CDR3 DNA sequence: TGTGCCAGCAGCTTGGGACAGTTGAACACTGAAGCTTTCTTT. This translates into CASSLGQLNTEAFF.

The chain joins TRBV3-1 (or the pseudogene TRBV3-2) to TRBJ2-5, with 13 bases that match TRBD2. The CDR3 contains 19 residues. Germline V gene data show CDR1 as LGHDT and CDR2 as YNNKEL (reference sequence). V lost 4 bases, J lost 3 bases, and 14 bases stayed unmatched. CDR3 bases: TGTGCCAGCAGCCCGTTTCAGTCGCGGGGACTAGCGGGAAAAGAGACCCAGTACTTC. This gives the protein CASSPFQSRGLAGKETQYF.